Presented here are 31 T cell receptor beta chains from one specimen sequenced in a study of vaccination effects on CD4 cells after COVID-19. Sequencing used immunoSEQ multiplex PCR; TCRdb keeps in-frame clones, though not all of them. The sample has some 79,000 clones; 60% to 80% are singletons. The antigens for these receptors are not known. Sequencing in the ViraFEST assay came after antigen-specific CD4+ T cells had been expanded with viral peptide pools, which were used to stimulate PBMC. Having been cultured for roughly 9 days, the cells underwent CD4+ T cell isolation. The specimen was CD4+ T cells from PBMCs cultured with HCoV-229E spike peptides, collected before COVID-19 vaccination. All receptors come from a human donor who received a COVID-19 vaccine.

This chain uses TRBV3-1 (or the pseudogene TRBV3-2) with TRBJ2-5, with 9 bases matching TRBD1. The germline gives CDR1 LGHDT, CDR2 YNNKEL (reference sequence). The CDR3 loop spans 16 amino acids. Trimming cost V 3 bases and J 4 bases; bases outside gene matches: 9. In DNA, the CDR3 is TGTGCCAGCAGCCACCCCGACAGGGGGGTCGGAGAGACCCAGTACTTC. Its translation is CASSHPDRGVGETQYF.

This CDR3 is CASSLDRFYEQYV. The CDR3 DNA follows: TGTGCCAGCAGCTTAGACAGATTTTACGAGCAGTACGTC. The chain uses TRBV7-2 and TRBJ2-7; D ambiguous. The germline gives CDR1 SGHTA, CDR2 FQGNSA. Trimming shortened V by 1 base and J by 4 bases, and 8 bases separated the two germline ends. The CDR3 contains 13 residues.

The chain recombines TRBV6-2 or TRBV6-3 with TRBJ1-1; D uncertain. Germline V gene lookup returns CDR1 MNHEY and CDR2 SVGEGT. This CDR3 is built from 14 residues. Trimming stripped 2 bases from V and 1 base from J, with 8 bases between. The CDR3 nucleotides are TGTGCCAGCAGTTACGTGCGCGGGAACACTGAAGCTTTCTTT. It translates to CASSYVRGNTEAFF.

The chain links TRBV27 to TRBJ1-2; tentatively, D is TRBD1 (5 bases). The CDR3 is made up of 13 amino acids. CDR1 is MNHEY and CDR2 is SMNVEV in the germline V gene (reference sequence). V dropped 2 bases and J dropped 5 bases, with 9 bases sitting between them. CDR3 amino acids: CASSLTGTYGYTF. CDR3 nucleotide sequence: TGTGCCAGCAGTTTAACTGGGACTTATGGCTACACCTTC.

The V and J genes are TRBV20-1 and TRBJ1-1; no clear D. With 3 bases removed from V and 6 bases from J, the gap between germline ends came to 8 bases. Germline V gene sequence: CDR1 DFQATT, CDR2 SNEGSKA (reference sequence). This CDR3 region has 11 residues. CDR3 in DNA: TGCAGTGCTAGTAAATGGGCTGAAGCTTTCTTT. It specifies CSASKWAEAFF.

The CDR3 nucleotides are TGTGCCAGCAGTTCAACGCCCGGGGAGCAGTTCTTC. It encodes CASSSTPGEQFF. V and J are TRBV7-2 and TRBJ2-1; no reliable D call. Germline V CDR1 and CDR2: SGHTA, FQGNSA. This CDR3 is built from 12 residues. V shed 6 bases and J shed 10 bases, with 13 bases lying between them.

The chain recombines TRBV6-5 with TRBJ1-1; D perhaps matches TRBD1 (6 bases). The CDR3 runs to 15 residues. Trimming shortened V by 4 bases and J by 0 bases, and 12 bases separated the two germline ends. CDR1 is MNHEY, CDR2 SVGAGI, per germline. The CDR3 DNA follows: TGTGCCAGCAGTTTAAACAGGGTCTTGAACACTGAAGCTTTCTTT. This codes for CASSLNRVLNTEAFF.

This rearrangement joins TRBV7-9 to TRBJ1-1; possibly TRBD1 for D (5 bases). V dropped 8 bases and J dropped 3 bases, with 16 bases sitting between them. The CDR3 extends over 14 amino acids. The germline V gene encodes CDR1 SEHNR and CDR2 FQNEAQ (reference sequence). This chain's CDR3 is CASPNQARDTEAFF. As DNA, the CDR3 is TGTGCCAGCCCCAATCAAGCCAGGGACACTGAAGCTTTCTTT.

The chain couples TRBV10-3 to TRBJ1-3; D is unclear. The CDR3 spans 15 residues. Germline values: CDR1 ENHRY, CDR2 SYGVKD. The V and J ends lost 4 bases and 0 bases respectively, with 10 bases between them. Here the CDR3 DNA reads TGTGCCATCAGTGGTACCGGGTCCTCTGGAAACACCATATATTTT. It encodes CAISGTGSSGNTIYF.

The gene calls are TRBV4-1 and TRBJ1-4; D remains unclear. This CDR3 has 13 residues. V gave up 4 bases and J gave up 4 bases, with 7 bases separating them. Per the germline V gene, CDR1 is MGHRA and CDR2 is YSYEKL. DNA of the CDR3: TGCGCCAGCAGCCTCCGCCTTAATGAAAAACTGTTTTTT. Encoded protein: CASSLRLNEKLFF.

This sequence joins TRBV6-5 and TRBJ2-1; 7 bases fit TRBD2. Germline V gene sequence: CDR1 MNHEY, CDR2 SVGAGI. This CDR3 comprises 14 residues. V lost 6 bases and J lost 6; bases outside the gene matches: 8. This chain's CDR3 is CASRLGEGSNEQFF. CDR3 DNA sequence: TGTGCCAGCAGGCTAGGGGAGGGGTCCAATGAGCAGTTCTTC.

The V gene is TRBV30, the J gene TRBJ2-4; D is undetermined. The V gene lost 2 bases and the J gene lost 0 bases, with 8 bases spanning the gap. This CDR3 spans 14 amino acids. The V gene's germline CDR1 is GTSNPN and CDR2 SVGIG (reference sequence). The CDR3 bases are TGTGCCTGGAGTTCAGGTGTAGCCAAAAACATTCAGTACTTC. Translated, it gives CAWSSGVAKNIQYF.

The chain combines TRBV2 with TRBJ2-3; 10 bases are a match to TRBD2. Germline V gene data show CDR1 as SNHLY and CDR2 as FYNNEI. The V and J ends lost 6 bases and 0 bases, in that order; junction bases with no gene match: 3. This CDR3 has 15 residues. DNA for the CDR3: TGTGCCAGCAGGGAACTAGCGGGGAGCACAGATACGCAGTATTTT. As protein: CASRELAGSTDTQYF.

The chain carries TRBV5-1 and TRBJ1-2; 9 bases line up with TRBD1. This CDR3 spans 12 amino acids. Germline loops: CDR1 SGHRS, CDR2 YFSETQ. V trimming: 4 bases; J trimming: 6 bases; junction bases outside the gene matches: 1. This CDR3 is CASSRTGDGYTF. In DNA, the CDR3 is TGCGCCAGCAGCAGGACAGGGGATGGCTACACCTTC. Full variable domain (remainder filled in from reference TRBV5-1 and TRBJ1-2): KAGVTQTPRYLIKTRGQQVTLSCSPISGHRSVSWYQQTPGQGLQFLFEYFSETQRNKGNFPGRFSGRQFSNSRSEMNVSTLELGDSALYLCASSRTGDGYTFGSGTRLTVV.

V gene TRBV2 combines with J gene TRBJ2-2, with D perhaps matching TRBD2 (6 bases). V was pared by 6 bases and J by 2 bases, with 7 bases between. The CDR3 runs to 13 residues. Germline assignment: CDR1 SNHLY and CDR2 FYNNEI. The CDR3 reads CASRGTNTGELFF. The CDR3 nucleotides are TGTGCCAGCAGGGGGACTAACACCGGGGAGCTGTTTTTT.

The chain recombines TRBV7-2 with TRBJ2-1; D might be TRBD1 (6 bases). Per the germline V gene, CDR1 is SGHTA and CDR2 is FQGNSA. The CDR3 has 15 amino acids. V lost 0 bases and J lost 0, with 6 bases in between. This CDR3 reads CASSLAGASYNEQFF. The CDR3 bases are TGTGCCAGCAGCTTAGCGGGGGCCTCCTACAATGAGCAGTTCTTC.

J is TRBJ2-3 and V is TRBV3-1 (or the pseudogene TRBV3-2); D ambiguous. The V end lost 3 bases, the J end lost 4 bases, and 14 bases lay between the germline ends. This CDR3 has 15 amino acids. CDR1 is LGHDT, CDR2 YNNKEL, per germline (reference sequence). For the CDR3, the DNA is TGTGCCAGCAGCCAGGGCCCCGGGTCGGCAGATACGCAGTATTTT. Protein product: CASSQGPGSADTQYF.

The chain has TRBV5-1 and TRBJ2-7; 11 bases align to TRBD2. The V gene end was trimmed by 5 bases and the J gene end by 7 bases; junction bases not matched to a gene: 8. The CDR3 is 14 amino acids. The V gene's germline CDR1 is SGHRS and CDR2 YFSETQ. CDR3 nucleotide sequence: TGCGCCAGCAGAATTAGCGGGGGGGCCGGAGAGCAGTACGTC. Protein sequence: CASRISGGAGEQYV.

The CDR3, as DNA: TGTGCCAGTAGAAACGGACAGGGCAACTATGGCTACACCTTC. It yields the protein CASRNGQGNYGYTF. The chain couples TRBV19 to TRBJ1-2; TRBD1 matches 8 bases. Germline trimming cut 6 bases from V and 2 bases from J; bases unmatched to any gene: 5. CDR1 LNHDA and CDR2 SQIVND come from the germline V gene (reference sequence). The CDR3 has 14 amino acids.

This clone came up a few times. The CDR3 protein is CASSPMTGDTGELFF. The CDR3 DNA reads TGTGCCAGCTCACCAATGACAGGGGATACCGGGGAGCTGTTTTTT. The chain recombines TRBV18 with TRBJ2-2; 8 nucleotides line up with TRBD1. CDR3 length: 15 residues. V was clipped by 2 bases and J by 5 bases; unmatched bases: 4. Per germline, CDR1 KGHSH and CDR2 LQKENI.

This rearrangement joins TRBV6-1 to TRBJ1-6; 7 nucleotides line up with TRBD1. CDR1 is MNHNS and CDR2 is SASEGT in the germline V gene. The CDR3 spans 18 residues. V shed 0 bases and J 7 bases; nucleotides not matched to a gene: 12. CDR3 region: CASSEAVIQGRLNSPLHF. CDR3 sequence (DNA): TGTGCCAGCAGTGAAGCGGTAATACAGGGGCGATTAAATTCACCCCTCCACTTT.

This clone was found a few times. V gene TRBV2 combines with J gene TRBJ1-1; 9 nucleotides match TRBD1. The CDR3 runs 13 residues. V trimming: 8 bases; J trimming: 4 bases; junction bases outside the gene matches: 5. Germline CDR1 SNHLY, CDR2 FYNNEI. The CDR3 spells CASGQGRVTEAFF. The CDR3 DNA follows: TGTGCCAGCGGACAGGGGCGAGTCACTGAAGCTTTCTTT.

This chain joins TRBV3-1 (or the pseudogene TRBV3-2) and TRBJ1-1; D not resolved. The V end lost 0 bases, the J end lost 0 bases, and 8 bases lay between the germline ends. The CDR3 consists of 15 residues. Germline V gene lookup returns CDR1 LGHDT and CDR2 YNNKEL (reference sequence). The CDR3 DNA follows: TGTGCCAGCAGCCAAGATCCTGGGGTGAACACTGAAGCTTTCTTT. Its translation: CASSQDPGVNTEAFF.

CDR3 protein: CASMNRGNYGYTF. The CDR3 region has the DNA TGTGCCAGTATGAACAGGGGGAACTATGGCTACACCTTC. The chain combines TRBV19 with TRBJ1-2, with TRBD1 identical over 8 bases. CDR1 and CDR2 (germline): LNHDA, SQIVND (reference sequence). V was clipped by 7 bases and J by 2 bases; unmatched bases: 3. There are 13 residues in the CDR3.

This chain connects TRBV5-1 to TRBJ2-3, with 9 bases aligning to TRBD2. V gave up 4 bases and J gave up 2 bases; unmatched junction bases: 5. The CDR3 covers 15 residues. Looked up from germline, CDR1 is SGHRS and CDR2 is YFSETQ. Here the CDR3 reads CASSNSGGPTDTQYF. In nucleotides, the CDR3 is TGCGCCAGCAGCAATAGCGGGGGACCCACAGATACGCAGTATTTT.

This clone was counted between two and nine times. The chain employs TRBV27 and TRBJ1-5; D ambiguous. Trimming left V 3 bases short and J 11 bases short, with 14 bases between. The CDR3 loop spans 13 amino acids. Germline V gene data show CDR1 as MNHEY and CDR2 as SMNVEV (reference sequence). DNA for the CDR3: TGTGCCAGCAGTTTGACACCCGCTGGGGCCCAGCATTTT. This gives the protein CASSLTPAGAQHF.

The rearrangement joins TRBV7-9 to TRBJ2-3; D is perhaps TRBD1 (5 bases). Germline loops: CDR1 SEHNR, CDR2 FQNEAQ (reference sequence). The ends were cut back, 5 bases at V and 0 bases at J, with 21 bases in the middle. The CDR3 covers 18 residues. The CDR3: CASSPPQGNRQSTDTQYF. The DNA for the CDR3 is TGTGCCAGCAGCCCTCCCCAGGGAAATAGGCAAAGCACAGATACGCAGTATTTT.

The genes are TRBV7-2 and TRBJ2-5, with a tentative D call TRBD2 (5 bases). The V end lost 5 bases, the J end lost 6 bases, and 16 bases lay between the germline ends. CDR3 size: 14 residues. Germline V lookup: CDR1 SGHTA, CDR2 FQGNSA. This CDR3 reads CASSPSLAAKTQYF. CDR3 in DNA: TGTGCCAGCAGCCCCTCCCTAGCCGCTAAGACCCAGTACTTC.

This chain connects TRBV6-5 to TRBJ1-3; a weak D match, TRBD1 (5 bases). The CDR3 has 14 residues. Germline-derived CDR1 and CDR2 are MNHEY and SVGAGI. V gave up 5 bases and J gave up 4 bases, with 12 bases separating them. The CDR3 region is CASSTGHTGNTIYF. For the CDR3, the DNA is TGTGCCAGCAGTACTGGACACACGGGAAACACCATATATTTT.

This chain's CDR3 is CASSPDREYGYTF. Here the CDR3 DNA reads TGTGCCAGCAGCCCAGACAGGGAGTATGGCTACACCTTC. V is TRBV12-3 or TRBV12-4 and J is TRBJ1-2; 7 positions agree with TRBD1. This CDR3 has 13 amino acids. V lost 6 bases and J lost 5; bases outside the gene matches: 6.

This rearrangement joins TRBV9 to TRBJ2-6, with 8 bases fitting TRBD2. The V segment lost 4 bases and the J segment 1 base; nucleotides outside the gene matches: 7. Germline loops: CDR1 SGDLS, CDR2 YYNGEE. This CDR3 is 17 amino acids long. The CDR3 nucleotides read TGTGCCAGCAGCTCCTCCGGGGGGGCTTCTGGGGCCAACGTCCTGACTTTC. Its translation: CASSSSGGASGANVLTF.